Listed below are T cell receptor beta chains from one sample, sequenced in a study of post-analysis software for immune sequencing data. TCRdb analysed the PCR reads with MiXCR anew, one entry per CDR3 protein. The sample holds roughly 430,000 distinct CDR3 sequences, approximately 38% seen once. Sequenced material: blood. All receptors derive from a girl aged 2-9 years with multiple sclerosis. The CDR3 runs from the conserved cysteine through the conserved F or W. A D gene is named only where the DNA matches it firmly. Some rows have no size entry. The others give once, few or many, or a class for an expanded clone.

v_call,d_call,clone_size,j_call,cdr3_aa,cdr3_nt
TRBV7-6,NA,few,TRBJ1-6,CASSSEDRLNSPLHF,TGTGCCAGCAGCTCAGAGGACAGACTTAATTCACCCCTCCACTTT
TRBV7-3,TRBD2,NA,TRBJ2-1,CASSSGTSGPSSYNEQFF,TGTGCCAGCAGCTCCGGGACTAGCGGCCCGAGCTCCTACAATGAGCAGTTCTTC
TRBV5-1,NA,NA,TRBJ2-5,CASHPGGSETQYF,TGCGCCAGCCACCCAGGCGGGTCGGAGACCCAGTACTTC
TRBV28,TRBD1,few,TRBJ1-2,CASTRQGRRVRYGYTF,TGTGCCAGCACCCGACAGGGGAGGCGGGTCCGTTATGGCTACACCTTC
TRBV12-3/TRBV12-4,TRBD1,NA,TRBJ1-1,CASKPGQGNTEAFF,TGTGCCAGCAAGCCGGGACAGGGCAACACTGAAGCTTTCTTT
TRBV20-1,NA,NA,TRBJ2-3,CSATGTDTQYF,TGCAGTGCTACAGGAACAGATACGCAGTATTTT
TRBV18,NA,few,TRBJ2-3,CASSPKVSTDTQYF,TGTGCCAGCTCACCAAAAGTGAGCACAGATACGCAGTATTTT
TRBV3-1,TRBD1,few,TRBJ2-3,CASSSWDSFTADTQYF,TGTGCCAGCAGCTCTTGGGACAGCTTCACGGCAGATACGCAGTATTTT
TRBV12-3/TRBV12-4,NA,NA,TRBJ2-6,CASSAPTGSISGANVLTF,TGTGCCAGCAGTGCCCCGACAGGATCGATTTCTGGGGCCAACGTCCTGACTTTC
TRBV20-1,NA,few,TRBJ1-5,CSASWGTGQPQHF,TGCAGTGCTAGTTGGGGAACGGGTCAGCCCCAGCATTTT
TRBV18,NA,NA,TRBJ2-7,CASSPPSLDEQYF,TGTGCCAGCTCACCACCGAGTCTCGACGAGCAGTACTTC
TRBV12-3/TRBV12-4,NA,NA,TRBJ1-1,CASSSFGSGEAFF,TGTGCCAGCAGTTCGTTCGGTTCGGGCGAAGCTTTCTTT
TRBV5-1,TRBD2,NA,TRBJ2-3,CASRRSSGSTDTQYF,TGCGCCAGCCGAAGATCTAGCGGGAGCACAGATACGCAGTATTTT
TRBV29-1,TRBD2,few,TRBJ2-3,CSVEGTSGTTDTQYF,TGCAGCGTTGAAGGGACTAGCGGTACAACAGATACGCAGTATTTT
TRBV20-1,NA,NA,TRBJ2-5,CSATEVATLETQYF,TGCAGTGCTACGGAGGTAGCAACGCTAGAGACCCAGTACTTC
TRBV20-1,TRBD1,NA,TRBJ2-7,CSAYLIQGATYEQYF,TGCAGTGCGTATCTCATACAGGGGGCTACCTACGAGCAGTACTTC
TRBV3-1,NA,NA,TRBJ1-4,CASSQDDWWRDEKPFF,TGTGCCAGCAGCCAAGATGACTGGTGGAGGGATGAAAAACCGTTTTTT
TRBV4-3,TRBD1,few,TRBJ1-1,CASSLIRGDLNTEAFF,TGCGCCAGCAGCCTCATCAGGGGGGATTTGAACACTGAAGCTTTCTTT
TRBV5-1,TRBD1,NA,TRBJ1-2,CASSYGTGGYTF,TGCGCCAGCAGCTATGGGACAGGCGGCTACACCTTC
TRBV7-3,NA,few,TRBJ2-1,CASSQTRNEQFF,TGTGCCAGCAGCCAGACGCGGAATGAGCAGTTCTTC
TRBV7-2,NA,NA,TRBJ1-1,CASSLDSGLTEAFF,TGTGCCAGCAGCTTAGATTCCGGGCTCACTGAAGCTTTCTTT
TRBV29-1,NA,few,TRBJ2-7,CSVRPSDPYEQYF,TGCAGCGTAAGGCCTAGTGACCCCTACGAGCAGTACTTC
TRBV7-8,TRBD1,NA,TRBJ2-1,CASSLGTGGDEQFF,TGTGCCAGCAGCTTAGGGACAGGGGGCGATGAGCAGTTCTTC
TRBV7-6,TRBD1,few,TRBJ1-1,CASRSGQANTEAFF,TGTGCCAGCAGATCCGGACAGGCAAACACTGAAGCTTTCTTT
TRBV9,NA,few,TRBJ2-7,CASSVGDQQVGYYEQYF,TGTGCCAGCAGCGTGGGGGACCAACAGGTCGGATACTACGAGCAGTACTTC
TRBV29-1,TRBD1,NA,TRBJ1-1,CSVSKTGSNTEAFF,TGCAGCGTTTCGAAGACAGGGTCGAACACTGAAGCTTTCTTT
TRBV4-3,NA,NA,TRBJ2-3,CASSQDPLVRYTQYF,TGCGCCAGCAGCCAAGATCCCCTAGTTAGATATACGCAGTATTTT
TRBV10-3,NA,NA,TRBJ2-1,CAISGAASSYNEQFF,TGTGCCATCAGTGGTGCGGCTAGCTCCTACAATGAGCAGTTCTTC
TRBV11-2,NA,few,TRBJ2-5,CASSAVNQETQYF,TGTGCCAGCAGCGCCGTGAACCAAGAGACCCAGTACTTC
TRBV28,NA,NA,TRBJ2-5,CASRRPGEGGTQYF,TGTGCCAGCCGTCGACCCGGCGAAGGGGGGACCCAGTACTTC